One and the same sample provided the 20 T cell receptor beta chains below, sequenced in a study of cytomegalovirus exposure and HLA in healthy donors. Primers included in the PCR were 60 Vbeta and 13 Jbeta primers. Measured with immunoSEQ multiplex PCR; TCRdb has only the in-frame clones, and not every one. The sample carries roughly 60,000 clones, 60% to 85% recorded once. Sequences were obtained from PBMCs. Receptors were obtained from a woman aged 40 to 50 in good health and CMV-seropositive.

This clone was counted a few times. CDR3 sequence reads: CASSDSPQGIVTF. CDR3 in DNA: TGTGCCAGCAGTGACTCCCCACAGGGCATCGTCACCTTC. V is TRBV6-4 and J is TRBJ1-2, with D tentatively TRBD1 (6 bases). V lost 0 bases to trimming and J lost 13 bases, with 15 bases between them. CDR3 length equals 13 residues. The V gene's germline CDR1 is MRHNA and CDR2 SNTAGT.

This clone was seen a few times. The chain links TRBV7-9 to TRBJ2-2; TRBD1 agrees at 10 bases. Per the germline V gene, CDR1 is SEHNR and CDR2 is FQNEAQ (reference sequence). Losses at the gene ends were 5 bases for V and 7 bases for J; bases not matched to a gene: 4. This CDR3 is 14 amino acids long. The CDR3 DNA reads TGTGCCAGCAGCAAGACAGGGGGCGGCGGGGAGCTGTTTTTT. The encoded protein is CASSKTGGGGELFF.

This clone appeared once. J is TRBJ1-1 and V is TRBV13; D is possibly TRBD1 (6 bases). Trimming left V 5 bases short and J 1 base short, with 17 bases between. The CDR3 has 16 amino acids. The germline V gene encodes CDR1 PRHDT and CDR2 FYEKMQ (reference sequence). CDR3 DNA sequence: TGTGCCAGCAGCCCTGGGGGGGCCAGGGCGAACACTGAAGCTTTCTTT. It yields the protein CASSPGGARANTEAFF. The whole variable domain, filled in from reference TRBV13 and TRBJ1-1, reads AAGVIQSPRHLIKEKRETATLKCYPIPRHDTVYWYQQGPGQDPQFLISFYEKMQSDKGSIPDRFSAQQFSDYHSELNMSSLELGDSALYFCASSPGGARANTEAFFGQGTRLTVV.

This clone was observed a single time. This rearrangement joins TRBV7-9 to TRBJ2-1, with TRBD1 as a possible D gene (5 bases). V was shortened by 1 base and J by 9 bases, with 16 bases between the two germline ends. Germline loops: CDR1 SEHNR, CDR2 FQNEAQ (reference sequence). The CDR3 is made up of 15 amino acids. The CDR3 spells CASSLEGRVPAEQFF. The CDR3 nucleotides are TGTGCCAGCAGCTTAGAGGGCAGGGTTCCCGCTGAGCAGTTCTTC.

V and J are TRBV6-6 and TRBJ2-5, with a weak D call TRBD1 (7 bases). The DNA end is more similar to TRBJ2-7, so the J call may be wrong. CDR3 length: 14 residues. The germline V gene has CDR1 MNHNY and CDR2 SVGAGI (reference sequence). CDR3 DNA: TGTGCCAGCAGTTACCAGGGGGGACCGGGCGAGCAGTACTTC. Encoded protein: CASSYQGGPGEQYF.

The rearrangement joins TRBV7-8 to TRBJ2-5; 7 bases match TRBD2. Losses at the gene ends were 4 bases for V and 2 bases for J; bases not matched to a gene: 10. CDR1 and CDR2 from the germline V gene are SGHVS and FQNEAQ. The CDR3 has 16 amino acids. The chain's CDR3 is CASSSLGLGQQETQYF. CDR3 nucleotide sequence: TGTGCCAGCAGCTCTCTAGGACTAGGCCAACAAGAGACCCAGTACTTC.

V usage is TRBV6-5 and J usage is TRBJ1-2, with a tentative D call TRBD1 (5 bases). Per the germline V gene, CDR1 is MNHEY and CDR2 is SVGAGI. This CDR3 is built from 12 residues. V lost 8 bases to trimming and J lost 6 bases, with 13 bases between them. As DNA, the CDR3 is TGTGCCAGCTCGGCAGGGAGGAATGGCTACACCTTC. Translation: CASSAGRNGYTF.

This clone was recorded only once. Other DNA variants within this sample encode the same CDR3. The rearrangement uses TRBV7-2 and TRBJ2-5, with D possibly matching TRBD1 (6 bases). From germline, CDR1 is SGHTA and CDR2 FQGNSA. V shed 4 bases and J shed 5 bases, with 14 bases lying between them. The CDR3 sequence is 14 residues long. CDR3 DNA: TGTGCCAGCAGCTCGAACACAGGGTGGGAGACCCAGTACTTC. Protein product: CASSSNTGWETQYF.

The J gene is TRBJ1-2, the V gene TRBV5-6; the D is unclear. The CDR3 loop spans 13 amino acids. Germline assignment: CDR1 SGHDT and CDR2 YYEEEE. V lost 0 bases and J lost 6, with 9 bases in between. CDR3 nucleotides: TGTGCCAGCAGCTTGGCCCGCGGGGATGGCTACACCTTC. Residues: CASSLARGDGYTF.

This CDR3 is CASSGLAGPNEQFF. In DNA, the CDR3 is TGCGCCAGCAGCGGCCTAGCGGGTCCCAATGAGCAGTTCTTC. The chain combines TRBV5-1 with TRBJ2-1; TRBD2 agrees at 8 bases. The CDR3 runs to 14 residues. V lost 4 bases and J lost 6; bases outside the gene matches: 6. Germline V gene lookup returns CDR1 SGHRS and CDR2 YFSETQ.

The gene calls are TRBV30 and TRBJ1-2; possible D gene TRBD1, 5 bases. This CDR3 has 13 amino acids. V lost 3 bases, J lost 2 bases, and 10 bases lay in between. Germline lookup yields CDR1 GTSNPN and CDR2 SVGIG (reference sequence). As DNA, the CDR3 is TGTGCCTGGAGGATAAAGGGGAACTATGGCTACACCTTC. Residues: CAWRIKGNYGYTF.

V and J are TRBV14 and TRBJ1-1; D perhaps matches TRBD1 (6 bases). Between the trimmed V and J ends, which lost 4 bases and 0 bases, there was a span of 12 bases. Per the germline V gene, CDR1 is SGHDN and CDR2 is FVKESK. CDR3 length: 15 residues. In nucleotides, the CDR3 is TGTGCCAGCAGCCGCGTGGGACACTTGAACACTGAAGCTTTCTTT. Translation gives CASSRVGHLNTEAFF.

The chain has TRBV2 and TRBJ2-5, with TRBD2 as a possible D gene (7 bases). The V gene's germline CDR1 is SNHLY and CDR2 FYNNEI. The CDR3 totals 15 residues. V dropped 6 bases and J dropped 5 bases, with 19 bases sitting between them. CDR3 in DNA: TGTGCCAGCAGCATGGGGGGGGCCCGAGGGGAGACCCAGTACTTC. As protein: CASSMGGARGETQYF.

CDR3 sequence: CASSGGGEQYF. CDR3 coding DNA: TGTGCCAGCAGTGGCGGGGGCGAGCAGTACTTC. V gene TRBV2 combines with J gene TRBJ2-7; 7 bases match TRBD2. CDR1 is SNHLY and CDR2 is FYNNEI in the germline V gene. The junction had 0 bases not matched to a gene; V was cut back by 4 bases and J by 6 bases. The CDR3 is 11 residues long. The full variable domain, its missing parts supplied by reference TRBV2 and TRBJ2-7, is EPEVTQTPSHQVTQMGQEVILRCVPISNHLYFYWYRQILGQKVEFLVSFYNNEISEKSEIFDDQFSVERPDGSNFTLKIRSTKLEDSAMYFCASSGGGEQYFGPGTRLTVT.

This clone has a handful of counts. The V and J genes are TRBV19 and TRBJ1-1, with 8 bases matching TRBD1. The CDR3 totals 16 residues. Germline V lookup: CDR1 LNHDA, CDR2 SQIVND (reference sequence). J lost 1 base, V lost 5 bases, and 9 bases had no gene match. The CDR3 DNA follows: TGTGCCAGTAGTCGACGACCGGACAGGGCGAACACTGAAGCTTTCTTT. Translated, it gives CASSRRPDRANTEAFF.

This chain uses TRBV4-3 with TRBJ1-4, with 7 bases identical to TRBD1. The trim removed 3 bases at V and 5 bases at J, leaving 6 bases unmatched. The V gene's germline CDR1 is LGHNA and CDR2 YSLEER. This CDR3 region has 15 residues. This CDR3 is CASSQGDRENEKLFF. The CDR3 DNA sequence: TGCGCCAGCAGCCAGGGAGACAGGGAGAATGAAAAACTGTTTTTT.

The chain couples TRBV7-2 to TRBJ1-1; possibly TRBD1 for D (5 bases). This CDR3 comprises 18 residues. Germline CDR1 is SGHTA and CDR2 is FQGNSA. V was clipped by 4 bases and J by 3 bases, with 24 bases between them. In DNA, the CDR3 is TGTGCCAGCAGCTCCCCCATAAACGCGGGACGGACTTACACTGAAGCTTTCTTT. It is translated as CASSSPINAGRTYTEAFF.

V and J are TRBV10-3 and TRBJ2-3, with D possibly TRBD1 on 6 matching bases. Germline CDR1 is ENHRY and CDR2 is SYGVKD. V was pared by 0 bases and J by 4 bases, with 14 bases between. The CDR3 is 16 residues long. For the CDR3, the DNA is TGTGCCATCAGTGAGTCGAATGGGGGCCTCCCAGATACGCAGTATTTT. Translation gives CAISESNGGLPDTQYF.

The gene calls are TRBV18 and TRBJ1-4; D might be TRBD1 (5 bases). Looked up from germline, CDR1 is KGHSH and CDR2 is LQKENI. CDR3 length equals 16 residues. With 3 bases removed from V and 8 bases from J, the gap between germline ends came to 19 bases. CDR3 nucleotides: TGTGCCAGCTCACCTTTAAGATTGGAGGGGAACGAAAAACTGTTTTTT. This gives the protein CASSPLRLEGNEKLFF.

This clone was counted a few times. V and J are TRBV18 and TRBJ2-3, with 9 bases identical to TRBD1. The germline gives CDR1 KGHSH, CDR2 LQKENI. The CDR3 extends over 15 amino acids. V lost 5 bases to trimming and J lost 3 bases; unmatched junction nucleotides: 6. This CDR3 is CASSTRQGGTDTQYF. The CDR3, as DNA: TGTGCCAGCTCAACGCGACAGGGGGGGACAGATACGCAGTATTTT.